This passage covers 15 T cell receptor beta chains from one sample sequenced in a study of T-cell reconstitution after alpha-beta-depleted transplantation in children. For TCRbeta, the library was prepared with unique molecular identifiers. Each CDR3 protein is one row after TCRdb ran MiXCR on the PCR reads. This table has some 450,000 distinct CDR3 sequences, approximately 42% appearing once. Specimen: PBMCs, collected before TCRalphabeta/CD19-depleted stem cell transplant. These receptors all come from a girl aged 2 to 10 with aplastic anemia, due to receive a stem cell transplant.

Ten or more counts support this clonotype. The chain combines TRBV7-2 with TRBJ2-3; 7 bases agree with TRBD2. Germline V lookup: CDR1 SGHTA, CDR2 FQGNSA. The V and J ends lost 1 base and 4 bases, in that order; junction bases with no gene match: 8. The CDR3 contains 16 residues. This chain's CDR3 is CASSLEFSAGADTQYF. Here the CDR3 DNA reads TGTGCCAGCAGCTTAGAGTTCTCTGCGGGGGCAGATACGCAGTATTTT.

This clonotype was seen a single time. The chain recombines TRBV7-2 with TRBJ2-7; D gene uncertain. Trimming stripped 4 bases from V and 7 bases from J, with 17 bases between. The germline V gene encodes CDR1 SGHTA and CDR2 FQGNSA. The CDR3 totals 14 residues. This CDR3 is CASSSRMPPGEQYF. In DNA, the CDR3 is TGTGCCAGCAGCTCCCGAATGCCTCCCGGGGAGCAGTACTTC.

The chain uses TRBV5-1 and TRBJ2-7; D unresolved. V was pared by 2 bases and J by 2 bases, with 11 bases between. CDR3 length equals 14 residues. CDR1 and CDR2 (germline): SGHRS, YFSETQ. Here the CDR3 reads CASSLGDMTYEQYF. The CDR3 DNA is TGCGCCAGCAGCTTAGGAGACATGACCTACGAGCAGTACTTC.

There are many counts of this clonotype. The genes are TRBV5-1 and TRBJ1-2; TRBD1 agrees at 10 bases. Germline CDR1 and CDR2: SGHRS and YFSETQ. The CDR3 runs 16 residues. V lost 4 bases and J lost 4; bases outside the gene matches: 10. CDR3 DNA: TGCGCCAGCAGCATCCGGGGACAGGGGTTCCCCTATGGCTACACCTTC. Translation: CASSIRGQGFPYGYTF.

This clonotype was counted at least ten times. The J gene is TRBJ1-5, the V gene TRBV20-1; D might be TRBD1 (6 bases). The CDR3 totals 15 residues. Trimming shortened V by 4 bases and J by 0 bases, and 13 bases separated the two germline ends. Germline-derived CDR1 and CDR2 are DFQATT and SNEGSKA (reference sequence). CDR3 sequence (DNA): TGCAGTGCTAAAATGGACAGTTATAGCAATCAGCCCCAGCATTTT. Translation gives CSAKMDSYSNQPQHF.

The rearrangement links TRBV3-1 to TRBJ1-2; no reliable D call. Germline V gene data show CDR1 as LGHDT and CDR2 as YNNKEL (reference sequence). The V gene lost 2 bases and the J gene lost 3 bases, with 10 bases spanning the gap. This CDR3 region has 14 residues. The CDR3 spells CASSQKSQHYGYTF. The DNA for the CDR3 is TGTGCCAGCAGCCAAAAAAGTCAGCACTATGGCTACACCTTC.

The rearrangement links TRBV28 to TRBJ2-5, with D unclear. V lost 2 bases and J 4 bases, leaving 5 bases between the germline ends. This CDR3 is 12 amino acids long. The germline gives CDR1 MDHEN, CDR2 SYDVKM. CDR3 sequence (DNA): TGTGCCAGCAGTTTACGAAGAGAGACCCAGTACTTC. Translation: CASSLRRETQYF.

This chain uses TRBV20-1 with TRBJ2-7, with 13 positions matching TRBD2. With 5 bases clipped from V and 7 bases from J, the junction kept 8 bases outside the gene matches. The CDR3 covers 14 residues. Germline CDR1 is DFQATT and CDR2 is SNEGSKA (reference sequence). In DNA form, the CDR3 reads TGCAGTGCTGACGGACTAGCGGGAGTCAGGGAGCAGTACTTC. It specifies CSADGLAGVREQYF.

V gene TRBV4-1 combines with J gene TRBJ2-7, with 7 bases identical to TRBD2. The CDR3 loop spans 15 amino acids. In germline, CDR1 is MGHRA, CDR2 YSYEKL. J gave up 5 bases and V 4 bases, and 11 bases lay outside the gene matches. The CDR3 region is CASSPGTAGNHEQYF. CDR3 coding DNA: TGCGCCAGCAGCCCCGGTACAGCGGGGAATCACGAGCAGTACTTC.

This clonotype was found a few times. The chain uses TRBV5-4 and TRBJ2-7, with D perhaps matching TRBD2 (5 bases). Per the germline V gene, CDR1 is SGHNT and CDR2 is YYREEE (reference sequence). This CDR3 is built from 14 residues. The V gene lost 5 bases and the J gene lost 8 bases, with 20 bases spanning the gap. CDR3 DNA sequence: TGTGCCAGCAGGATGAGCGGATCTCCTATCAAGCAGTACTTC. Translated, it gives CASRMSGSPIKQYF.

This clonotype was seen many times. The chain employs TRBV12-3 or TRBV12-4 and TRBJ2-7; D not certain. V was trimmed by 0 bases and J by 3 bases, leaving 9 bases between them. This CDR3 is 14 amino acids long. The CDR3 bases are TGTGCCAGCAGTTTAGCGGGAAGGGTCTACGAGCAGTACTTC. Translation gives CASSLAGRVYEQYF.

This clonotype has more than one count but fewer than ten. The rearrangement joins TRBV28 to TRBJ1-5; possibly TRBD1 for D (5 bases). V dropped 6 bases and J dropped 1 base, with 10 bases sitting between them. Germline assignment: CDR1 MDHEN and CDR2 SYDVKM. This CDR3 region has 14 residues. This CDR3 reads CASSDRDSNQPQHF. CDR3 nucleotides: TGTGCCAGCAGCGACCGGGACAGCAATCAGCCCCAGCATTTT.

The V call is TRBV20-1, the J call TRBJ1-2; D not certain. V shed 5 bases and J shed 1 base, with 8 bases lying between them. Germline-derived CDR1 and CDR2 are DFQATT and SNEGSKA (reference sequence). CDR3 size: 12 residues. The CDR3 reads CSAPNSNYGYTF. In DNA, the CDR3 is TGCAGTGCTCCGAACAGTAACTATGGCTACACCTTC.

A few counts support this clonotype. The genes are TRBV12-3 or TRBV12-4 and TRBJ2-3; no clear D. The CDR3 length is 13 residues. Trimming stripped 4 bases from V and 2 bases from J, with 7 bases between. CDR3 nucleotides: TGTGCCAGCAGTTCCCGGATCACAGATACGCAGTATTTT. It encodes CASSSRITDTQYF.

CDR3 nucleotide sequence: TGCGCCAGCAGTTTTAACCGGGACTCCCTTCGAGAGACCCAGTACTTC. The encoded protein is CASSFNRDSLRETQYF. The chain has TRBV5-1 and TRBJ2-5; D may be TRBD2 (6 bases). Germline assignment: CDR1 SGHRS and CDR2 YFSETQ. The CDR3 has 16 amino acids. The germline V and J ends were trimmed by 5 bases and 4 bases, with 21 bases remaining between them. The full variable domain, in which reference TRBV5-1 and TRBJ2-5 provide the parts outside the CDR3, is KAGVTQTPRYLIKTRGQQVTLSCSPISGHRSVSWYQQTPGQGLQFLFEYFSETQRNKGNFPGRFSGRQFSNSRSEMNVSTLELGDSALYLCASSFNRDSLRETQYFGPGTRLLVL.